This TCR beta chain is drawn from a study of blood T cells in healthy people across ages. The wider study: Template switching captured about one barcoded beta molecule per two T cells.

Sample donors were healthy Caucasian individuals that came from Russia, aged about 6 to 100. A second about 6 to 12 cycle PCR used barcoded and J-beta primers. Template switching added a 12-random-nucleotide identifier to every cDNA molecule. TCRdb ran MiXCR on the 5' RACE reads and lists one entry per CDR3 protein. This sample has about 780,000 distinct CDR3 sequences, with roughly 46% found just once. The CDR3 consists of 14 residues. The V gene's germline CDR1 is SGHRS and CDR2 YFSETQ. Remarks on this clonotype: The junction and the germline gene differ at one end; a read error may be behind it.

The sequence was obtained from an elderly man in good health. The sample taken for sequencing was blood. The V gene is TRBV5-1, the J gene TRBJ2-1; weak D call: TRBD2 (6 bases). CDR3 in DNA: TGCACCAGCAGCTCTCAGGGACTTGGGAATGAGCAGTTCTTC. Protein: CTSSSQGLGNEQFF.